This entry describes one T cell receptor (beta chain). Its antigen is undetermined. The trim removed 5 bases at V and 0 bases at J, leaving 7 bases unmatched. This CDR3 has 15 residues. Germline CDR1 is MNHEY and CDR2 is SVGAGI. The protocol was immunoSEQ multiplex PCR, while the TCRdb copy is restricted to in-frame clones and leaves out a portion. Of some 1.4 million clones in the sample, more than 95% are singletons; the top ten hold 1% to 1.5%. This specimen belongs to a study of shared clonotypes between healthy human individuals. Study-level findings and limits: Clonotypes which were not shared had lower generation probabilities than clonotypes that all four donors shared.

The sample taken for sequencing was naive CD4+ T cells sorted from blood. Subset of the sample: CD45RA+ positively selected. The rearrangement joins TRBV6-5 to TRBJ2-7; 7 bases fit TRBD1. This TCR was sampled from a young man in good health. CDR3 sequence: CASSRSGTVSYEQYF. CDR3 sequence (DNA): TGTGCCAGCAGTAGATCCGGGACAGTCTCCTACGAGCAGTACTTC.